This T cell receptor (beta chain) appears in the sequencing data of a study of cytomegalovirus exposure and HLA in healthy donors. Study overall: A subsequent analysis reported that the roughly 120 validation repertoires were produced on the same platform that had also been used for the approximately 700 first-cohort repertoires.

Only in-frame clones appear in the TCRdb table, and some are missing; sequencing was by immunoSEQ multiplex PCR. The data hold roughly 220,000 clones, with over 70% observed a single time. Turning to this clone: Its antigen is not identified.

The study, taken as a whole, reports: Testing in vitro showed a few CMV-associated chains specific for CMV antigens.

V was clipped by 1 base and J by 0 bases, with 12 bases between them. The CDR3 runs 17 residues. CDR1 is MNHEY and CDR2 is SMNVEV in the germline V gene (reference sequence). The sample taken for sequencing was PBMCs. The receptor's source is a woman in her thirties in good health and CMV-seropositive. The genes are TRBV27 and TRBJ2-2, with D hard to call. The CDR3 DNA is TGTGCCAGCAGTTTATTTTCGAGTGGGACGAACACCGGGGAGCTGTTTTTT. The encoded protein is CASSLFSSGTNTGELFF.